A single sample gave rise to the 2 T cell receptor beta chains below, sequenced in a study of shared clonotypes between healthy human individuals. The data were produced by immunoSEQ multiplex PCR, yet TCRdb's version contains in-frame clones alone and is incomplete. Counted here are nearly 2 million clones, approximately 94% occurring once; the ten biggest clones make up roughly 1%. Naive CD8 cells comprised CD45RO-negative, CCR7-positively selected cells, excluding terminally differentiated effector memory CD45RA+ cells. Sequenced material: naive CD8+ T cells sorted from blood. The receptors stem from a man between 18 and 29 years old in good health.

Notes on this clone: A junction end diverges from the germline sequence, so it may reflect a read error. The chain employs TRBV13 and TRBJ2-1; D assignment may be TRBD1 or TRBD2 (5 bases each). The CDR3 has 15 residues. CDR1 PRHDT and CDR2 FYEKMQ come from the germline V gene (reference sequence). CDR3 in amino acids: CASSLGESSYNEQFF. DNA for the CDR3: TGTGCCAGCAGCCTAGGGGAGAGCTCCTACAATGAGCAGTTCTTC.

The chain links TRBV4-3 to TRBJ2-5, with TRBD2 matching over 12 bases. V shed 0 bases and J 5 bases; nucleotides not matched to a gene: 7. Germline V lookup: CDR1 LGHNA, CDR2 YSLEER. The CDR3 spans 17 residues. The DNA for the CDR3 is TGCGCCAGCAGCCAAGAGGGGGCTAGCGGGAGGGCCGAGACCCAGTACTTC. Protein product: CASSQEGASGRAETQYF.